The clone carrying this TCR beta chain was counted between two and nine times. Antigen unknown. This entry comes from a study of molecular identifiers for immune sequencing clone quantification. Study conclusions and caveats: Detection of one spiked Jurkat cell's TCR RNA reportedly worked in 980,000 or so naive cells. More than 97% of effector molecules, versus under 1% of naive-cell molecules, belonged to clones above 20 RNA copies.

TCRdb reprocessed the PCR reads via MiXCR and lists one record per CDR3 protein. The sample contains some 41,000 distinct CDR3 sequences, roughly 20% of which appear only once. From germline, CDR1 is SGHAT and CDR2 FQNNGV. V shed 4 bases and J shed 1 base, with 8 bases lying between them. The CDR3 consists of 13 residues. The authors sorted naive CD8 T cells as CD8+CD4-CCR7+CD45RA+. The sample was naive CD8+ T cells from blood, with Jurkat cell RNA spiked in. The subset was: FACS-sorted CD8+CD4-CCR7+CD45RA+ naive T cells. The sequence derives from a human donor in good health. Some libraries in this study had Jurkat cell RNA spiked in. The V call is TRBV11-2, the J call TRBJ2-7; D is uncertain. The DNA for the CDR3 is TGTGCCAGCAGCTCGATGGTTTCCTACGAGCAGTACTTC. As protein: CASSSMVSYEQYF.